This T cell receptor (beta chain) derives from a study of blood T cell repertoires in COVID-19. Study at large: PBMCs, B-cell-depleted T cells, or T cells provided the cDNA or gDNA that made up the material.

The protocol was immunoSEQ multiplex PCR, while the TCRdb copy is restricted to in-frame clones and leaves out a portion. Here the sample spans some 110,000 clones, about 90% being singletons. Sequencing input: peripheral blood. The receptor comes from a man aged 50 to 60 with COVID-19, enrolled during active disease.

The CDR3: CAISESGDRGGGETQYF. Here the CDR3 DNA reads TGTGCCATCAGTGAGTCGGGAGACAGGGGAGGTGGTGAGACCCAGTACTTC. The genes are TRBV10-3 and TRBJ2-5; 8 bases agree with TRBD1. Germline CDR1 ENHRY, CDR2 SYGVKD. The CDR3 consists of 17 residues. Losses at the gene ends were 0 bases for V and 5 bases for J; bases not matched to a gene: 11.